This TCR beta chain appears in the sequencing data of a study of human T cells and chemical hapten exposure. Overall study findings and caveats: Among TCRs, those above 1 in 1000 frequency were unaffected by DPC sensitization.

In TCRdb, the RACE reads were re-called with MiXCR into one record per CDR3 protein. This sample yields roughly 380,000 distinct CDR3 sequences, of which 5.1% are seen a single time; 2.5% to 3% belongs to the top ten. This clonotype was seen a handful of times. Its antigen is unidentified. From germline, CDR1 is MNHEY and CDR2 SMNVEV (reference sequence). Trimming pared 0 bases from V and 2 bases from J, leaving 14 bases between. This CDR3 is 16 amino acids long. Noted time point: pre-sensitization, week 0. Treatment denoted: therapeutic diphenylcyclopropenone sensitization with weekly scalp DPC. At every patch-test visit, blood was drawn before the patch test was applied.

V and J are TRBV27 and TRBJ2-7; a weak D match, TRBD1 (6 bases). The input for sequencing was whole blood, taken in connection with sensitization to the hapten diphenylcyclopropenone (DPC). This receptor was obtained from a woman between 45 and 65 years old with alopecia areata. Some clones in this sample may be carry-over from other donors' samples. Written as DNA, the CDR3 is TGTGCCAGCAGTTTATCTCAGGGGAAGAGGACCTACGAGCAGTACTTC. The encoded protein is CASSLSQGKRTYEQYF.